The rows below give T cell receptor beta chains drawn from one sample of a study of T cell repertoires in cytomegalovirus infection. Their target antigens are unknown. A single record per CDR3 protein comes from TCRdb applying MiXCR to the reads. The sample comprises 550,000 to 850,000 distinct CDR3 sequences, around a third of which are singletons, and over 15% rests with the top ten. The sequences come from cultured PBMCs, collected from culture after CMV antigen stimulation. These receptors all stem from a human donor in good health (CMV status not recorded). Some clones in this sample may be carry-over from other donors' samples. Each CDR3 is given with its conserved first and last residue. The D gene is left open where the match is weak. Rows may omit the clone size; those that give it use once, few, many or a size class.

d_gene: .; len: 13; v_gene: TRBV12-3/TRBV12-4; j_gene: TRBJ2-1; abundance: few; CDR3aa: CASSSRSENEQFF; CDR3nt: TGTGCCAGCAGTTCGAGGTCGGAGAATGAGCAGTTCTTC
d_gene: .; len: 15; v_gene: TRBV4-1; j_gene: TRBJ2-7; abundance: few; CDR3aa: CASSQDQSGTLEQYF; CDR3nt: TGCGCCAGCAGCCAAGACCAGAGTGGCACCCTCGAGCAGTACTTC
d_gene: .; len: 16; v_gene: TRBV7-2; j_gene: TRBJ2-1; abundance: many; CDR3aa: CASSPGRPPGYNEQFF; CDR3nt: TGTGCCAGCAGCCCGGGGAGGCCCCCGGGTTACAATGAGCAGTTCTTC
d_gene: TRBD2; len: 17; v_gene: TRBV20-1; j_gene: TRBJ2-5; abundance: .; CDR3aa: CSAISGTSGRGQETQYF; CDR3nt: TGCAGTGCTATCTCCGGAACTAGCGGGAGGGGTCAAGAGACCCAGTACTTC
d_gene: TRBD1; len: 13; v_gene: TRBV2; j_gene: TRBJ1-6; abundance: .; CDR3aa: CASRDRLNSPLHF; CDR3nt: TGTGCCAGCCGGGACAGGTTGAATTCACCCCTCCACTTT
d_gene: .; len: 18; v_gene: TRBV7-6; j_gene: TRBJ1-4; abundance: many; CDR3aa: CASSLRIPGQAAVEKLFF; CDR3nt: TGTGCCAGCAGCTTACGCATCCCGGGGCAAGCGGCGGTAGAAAAACTGTTTTTT
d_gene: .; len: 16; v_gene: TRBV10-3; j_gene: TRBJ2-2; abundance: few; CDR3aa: CAISEVQGPRTGELFF; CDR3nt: TGTGCCATCAGTGAGGTTCAGGGACCTAGGACCGGGGAGCTGTTTTTT
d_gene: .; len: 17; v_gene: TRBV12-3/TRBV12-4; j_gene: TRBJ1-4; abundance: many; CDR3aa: CASSQTSRGGFNEKLFF; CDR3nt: TGTGCCAGCAGCCAAACATCCCGCGGAGGCTTTAATGAAAAACTGTTTTTT
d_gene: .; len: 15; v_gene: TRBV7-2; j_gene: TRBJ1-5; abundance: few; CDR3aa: CASSLAWSSNQPQHF; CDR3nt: TGTGCCAGCAGCTTAGCATGGAGTAGCAATCAGCCCCAGCATTTT
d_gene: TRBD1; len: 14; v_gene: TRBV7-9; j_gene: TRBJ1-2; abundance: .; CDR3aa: CASSSGQGASGYTF; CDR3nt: TGTGCCAGCAGCTCCGGACAGGGGGCAAGCGGCTACACCTTC
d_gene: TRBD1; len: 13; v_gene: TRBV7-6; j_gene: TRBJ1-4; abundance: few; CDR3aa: CASSFNRGEKLFF; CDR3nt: TGTGCCAGCAGCTTTAACAGGGGTGAAAAACTGTTTTTT
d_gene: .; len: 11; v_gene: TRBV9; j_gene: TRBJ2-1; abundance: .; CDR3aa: CASSGVDEQFF; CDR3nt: TGTGCCAGCAGCGGTGTGGATGAGCAGTTCTTC
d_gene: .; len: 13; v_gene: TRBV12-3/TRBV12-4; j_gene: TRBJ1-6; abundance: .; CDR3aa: CASSYRGPSPLHF; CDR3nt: TGTGCCAGCAGCTATCGTGGGCCGTCACCCCTCCACTTT
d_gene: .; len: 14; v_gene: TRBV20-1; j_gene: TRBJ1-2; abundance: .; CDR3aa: CSARDLQGYYGYTF; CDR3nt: TGCAGTGCTAGAGATCTACAGGGATACTATGGCTACACCTTC
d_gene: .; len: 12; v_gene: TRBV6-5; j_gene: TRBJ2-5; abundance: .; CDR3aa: CASGRGLETQYF; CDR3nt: TGTGCCAGCGGAAGGGGCTTGGAGACCCAGTACTTC
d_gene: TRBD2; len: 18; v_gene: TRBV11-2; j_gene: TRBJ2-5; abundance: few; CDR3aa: CASSPRIAGGPGQETQYF; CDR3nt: TGTGCCAGCAGCCCCAGGATAGCGGGAGGGCCGGGGCAAGAGACCCAGTACTTC
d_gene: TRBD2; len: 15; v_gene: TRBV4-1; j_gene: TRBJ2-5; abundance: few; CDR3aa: CASSQIAGGQETQYF; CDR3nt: TGCGCCAGCAGCCAAATAGCGGGGGGGCAGGAGACCCAGTACTTC
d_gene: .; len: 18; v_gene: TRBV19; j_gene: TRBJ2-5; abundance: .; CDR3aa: CASRKGGRGTGAQETQYF; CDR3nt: TGTGCCAGTAGAAAGGGGGGGCGTGGGACCGGGGCCCAAGAGACCCAGTACTTC
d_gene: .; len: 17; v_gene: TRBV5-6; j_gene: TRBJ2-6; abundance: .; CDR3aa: CASSLRGSPYGANVLTF; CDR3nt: TGTGCCAGCAGCTTGCGGGGGTCGCCTTATGGGGCCAACGTCCTGACTTTC
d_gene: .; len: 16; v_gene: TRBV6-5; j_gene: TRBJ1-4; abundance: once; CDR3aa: CASSPWGGGTNEKLFF; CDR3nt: TGTGCCAGCAGCCCCTGGGGCGGTGGGACTAATGAAAAACTGTTTTTT
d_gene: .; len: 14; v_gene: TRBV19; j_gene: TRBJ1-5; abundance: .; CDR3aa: CASSMINSNQPQHF; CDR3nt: TGTGCCAGTAGTATGATAAATAGCAATCAGCCCCAGCATTTT
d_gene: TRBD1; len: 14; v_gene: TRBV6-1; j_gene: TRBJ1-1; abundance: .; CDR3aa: CASSELGQSTEAFF; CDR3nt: TGTGCCAGCAGTGAATTGGGACAGTCTACTGAAGCTTTCTTT
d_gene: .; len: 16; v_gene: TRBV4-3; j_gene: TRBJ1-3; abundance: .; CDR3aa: CASSHPSAGGGNTIYF; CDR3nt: TGCGCCAGCAGCCACCCATCAGCGGGGGGTGGAAACACCATATATTTT
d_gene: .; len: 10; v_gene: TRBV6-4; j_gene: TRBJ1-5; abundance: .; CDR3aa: CASRDQPQHF; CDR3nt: TGTGCCTCCCGGGATCAGCCCCAGCATTTT
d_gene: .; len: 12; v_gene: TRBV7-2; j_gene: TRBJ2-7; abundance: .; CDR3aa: CASSSLNMEQYF; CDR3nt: TGTGCCAGCAGCTCTTTAAACATGGAGCAGTACTTC
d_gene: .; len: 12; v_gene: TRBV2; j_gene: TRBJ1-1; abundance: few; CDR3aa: CARGRMNTEAFF; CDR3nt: TGTGCCAGGGGACGGATGAACACTGAAGCTTTCTTT
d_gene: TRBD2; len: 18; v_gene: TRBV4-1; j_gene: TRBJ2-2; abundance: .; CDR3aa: CASSQDPLAGSNTGELFF; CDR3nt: TGCGCCAGCAGCCAAGATCCCCTAGCGGGGTCGAACACCGGGGAGCTGTTTTTT
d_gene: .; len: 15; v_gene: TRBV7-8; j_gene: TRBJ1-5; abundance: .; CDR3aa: CASSPRLRGPQPQHF; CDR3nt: TGTGCCAGCAGCCCGAGGCTCCGGGGCCCTCAGCCCCAGCATTTT
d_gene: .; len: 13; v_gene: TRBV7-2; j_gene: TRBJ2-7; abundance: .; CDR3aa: CASTTSQGHEQYF; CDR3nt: TGTGCCAGCACCACCTCACAGGGCCACGAGCAGTACTTC
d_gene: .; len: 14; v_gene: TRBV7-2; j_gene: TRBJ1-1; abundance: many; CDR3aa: CASSPNRVNTEAFF; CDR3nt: TGTGCCAGCAGCCCAAACAGGGTGAACACTGAAGCTTTCTTT
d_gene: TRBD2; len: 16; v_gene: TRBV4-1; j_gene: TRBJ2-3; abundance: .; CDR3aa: CASSLPSGGRTDTQYF; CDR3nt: TGCGCCAGCAGCCTCCCAAGCGGGGGGCGGACAGATACGCAGTATTTT
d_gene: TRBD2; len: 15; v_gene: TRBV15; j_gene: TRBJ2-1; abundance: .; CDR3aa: CATSRELAGDNEQFF; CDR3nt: TGTGCCACCAGCAGAGAACTAGCGGGCGATAATGAGCAGTTCTTC
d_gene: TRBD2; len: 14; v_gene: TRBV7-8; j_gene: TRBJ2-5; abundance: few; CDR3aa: CASIREGPQETQYF; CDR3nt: TGTGCCAGCATCCGGGAGGGTCCTCAAGAGACCCAGTACTTC
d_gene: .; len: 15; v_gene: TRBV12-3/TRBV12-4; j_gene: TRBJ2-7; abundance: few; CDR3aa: CASSLWTTSSYEQYF; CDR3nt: TGTGCCAGCAGTTTGTGGACAACCTCCTCCTACGAGCAGTACTTC
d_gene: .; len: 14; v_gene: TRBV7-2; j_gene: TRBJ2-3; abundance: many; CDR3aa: CASSFFTGTDTQYF; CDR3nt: TGTGCCAGCAGCTTCTTCACTGGCACAGATACGCAGTATTTT
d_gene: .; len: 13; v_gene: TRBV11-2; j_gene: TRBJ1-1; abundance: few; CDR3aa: CASSLVPDTEAFF; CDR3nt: TGTGCCAGCAGCTTAGTCCCGGACACTGAAGCTTTCTTT
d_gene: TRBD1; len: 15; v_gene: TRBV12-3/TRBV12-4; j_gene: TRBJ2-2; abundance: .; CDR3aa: CASSRTGAATGELFF; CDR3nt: TGTGCCAGCAGCCGGACAGGGGCTGCCACCGGGGAGCTGTTTTTT
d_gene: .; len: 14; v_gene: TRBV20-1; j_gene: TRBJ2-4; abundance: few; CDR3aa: CSARGESSKNIQYF; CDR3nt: TGCAGTGCTAGAGGGGAATCCTCCAAAAACATTCAGTACTTC
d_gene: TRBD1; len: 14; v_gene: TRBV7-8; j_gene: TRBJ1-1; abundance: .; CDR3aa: CASSIDRGDTEAFF; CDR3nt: TGTGCCAGCAGCATCGACAGGGGAGATACTGAAGCTTTCTTT
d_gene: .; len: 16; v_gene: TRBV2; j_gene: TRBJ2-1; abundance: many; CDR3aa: CASRESSGVSANEQFF; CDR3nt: TGTGCCAGCAGGGAAAGTTCCGGGGTGAGCGCCAATGAGCAGTTCTTC
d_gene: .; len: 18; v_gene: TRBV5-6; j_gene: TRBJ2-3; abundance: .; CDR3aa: CASSLAGLRNLRTDTQYF; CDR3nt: TGTGCCAGCAGCCTCGCCGGGCTTCGGAATCTCCGCACAGATACGCAGTATTTT
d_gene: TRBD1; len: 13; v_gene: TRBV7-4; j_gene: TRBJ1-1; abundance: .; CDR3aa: CASSAGTGGVAFF; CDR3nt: TGTGCCAGCAGCGCCGGGACAGGGGGCGTAGCTTTCTTT
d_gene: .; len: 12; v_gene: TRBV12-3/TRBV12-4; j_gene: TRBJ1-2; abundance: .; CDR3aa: CASSSGNYGYTF; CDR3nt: TGTGCCAGCAGTTCGGGCAACTATGGCTACACCTTC
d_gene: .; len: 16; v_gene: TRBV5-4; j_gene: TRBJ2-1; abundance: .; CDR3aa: CASSLLMGGSYNEQFF; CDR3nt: TGTGCCAGCAGCTTGTTGATGGGGGGCTCCTACAATGAGCAGTTCTTC
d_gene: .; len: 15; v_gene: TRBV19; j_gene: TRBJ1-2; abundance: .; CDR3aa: CASSTQGRSIGGYTF; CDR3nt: TGTGCCAGTAGTACCCAGGGACGGAGCATTGGCGGCTACACCTTC
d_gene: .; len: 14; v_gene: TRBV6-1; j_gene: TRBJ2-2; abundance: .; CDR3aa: CASSEEWGTGELFF; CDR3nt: TGTGCCAGCAGTGAAGAATGGGGAACCGGGGAGCTGTTTTTT
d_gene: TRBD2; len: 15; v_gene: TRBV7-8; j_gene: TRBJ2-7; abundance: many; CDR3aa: CASSLVPGLAGQQYF; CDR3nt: TGTGCCAGCAGCTTAGTCCCGGGACTAGCGGGACAGCAGTACTTC
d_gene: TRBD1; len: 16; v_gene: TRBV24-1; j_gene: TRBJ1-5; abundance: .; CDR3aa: CAPGTGQCYSNQPQHF; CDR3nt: TGTGCCCCTGGGACAGGGCAATGCTATAGCAATCAGCCCCAGCATTTT
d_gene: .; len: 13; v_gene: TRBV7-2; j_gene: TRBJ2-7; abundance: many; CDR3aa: CASSIDFSYEQYF; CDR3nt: TGTGCCAGCAGCATTGACTTCTCCTACGAGCAGTACTTC